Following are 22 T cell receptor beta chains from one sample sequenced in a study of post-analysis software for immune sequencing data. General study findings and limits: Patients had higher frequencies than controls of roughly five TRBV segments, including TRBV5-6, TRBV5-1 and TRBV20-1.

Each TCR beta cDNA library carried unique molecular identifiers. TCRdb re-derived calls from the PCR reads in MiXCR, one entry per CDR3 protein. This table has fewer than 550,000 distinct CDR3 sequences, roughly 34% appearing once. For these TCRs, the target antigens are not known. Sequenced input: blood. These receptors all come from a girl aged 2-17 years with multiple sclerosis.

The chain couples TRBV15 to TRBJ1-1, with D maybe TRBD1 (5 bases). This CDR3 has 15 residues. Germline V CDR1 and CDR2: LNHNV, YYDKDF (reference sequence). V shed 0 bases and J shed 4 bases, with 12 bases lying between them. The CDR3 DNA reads TGTGCCACCAGCAGAGATCTGGGGGATGGCACTGAAGCTTTCTTT. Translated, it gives CATSRDLGDGTEAFF. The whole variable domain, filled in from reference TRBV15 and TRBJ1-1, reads DAMVIQNPRYQVTQFGKPVTLSCSQTLNHNVMYWYQQKSSQAPKLLFHYYDKDFNNEADTPDNFQSRRPNTSFCFLDIRSPGLGDTAMYLCATSRDLGDGTEAFFGQGTRLTVV.

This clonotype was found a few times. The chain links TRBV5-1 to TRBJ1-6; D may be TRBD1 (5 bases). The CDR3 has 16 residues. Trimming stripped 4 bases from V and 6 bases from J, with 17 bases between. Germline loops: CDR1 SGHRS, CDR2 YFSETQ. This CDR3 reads CASSLLPGRANSPLHF. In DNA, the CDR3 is TGCGCCAGCAGCCTACTACCGGGACGGGCTAATTCACCCCTCCACTTT.

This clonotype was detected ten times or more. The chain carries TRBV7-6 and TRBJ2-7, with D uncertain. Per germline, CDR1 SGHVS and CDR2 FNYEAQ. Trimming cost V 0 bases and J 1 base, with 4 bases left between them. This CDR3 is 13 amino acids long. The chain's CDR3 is CASSLAESYEQYF. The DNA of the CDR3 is TGTGCCAGCAGCTTAGCTGAGTCCTACGAGCAGTACTTC.

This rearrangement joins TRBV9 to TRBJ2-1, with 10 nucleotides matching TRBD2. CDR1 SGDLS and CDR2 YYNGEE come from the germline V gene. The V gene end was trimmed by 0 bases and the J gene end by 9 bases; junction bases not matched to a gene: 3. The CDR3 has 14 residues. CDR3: CASSVVLAGREQFF. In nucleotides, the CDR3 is TGTGCCAGCAGCGTAGTACTAGCGGGGCGTGAGCAGTTCTTC.

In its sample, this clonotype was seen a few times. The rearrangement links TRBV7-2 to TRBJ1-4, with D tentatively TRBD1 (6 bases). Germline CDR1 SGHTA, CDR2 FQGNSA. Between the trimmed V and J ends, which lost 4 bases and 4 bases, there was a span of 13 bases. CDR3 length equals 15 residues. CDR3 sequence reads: CASSSVGQFNEKLFF. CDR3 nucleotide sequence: TGTGCCAGCAGCTCAGTCGGACAGTTTAATGAAAAACTGTTTTTT.

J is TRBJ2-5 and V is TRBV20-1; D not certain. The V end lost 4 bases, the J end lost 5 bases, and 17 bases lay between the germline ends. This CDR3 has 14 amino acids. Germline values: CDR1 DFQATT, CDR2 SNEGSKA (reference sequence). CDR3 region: CSAIYTTFIETQYF. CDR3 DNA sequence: TGCAGTGCTATCTACACGACATTTATCGAGACCCAGTACTTC.

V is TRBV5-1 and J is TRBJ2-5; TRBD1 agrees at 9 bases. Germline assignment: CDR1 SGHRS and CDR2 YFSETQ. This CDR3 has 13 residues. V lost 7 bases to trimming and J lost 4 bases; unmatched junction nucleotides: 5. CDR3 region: CASGQGNRETQYF. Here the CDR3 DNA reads TGCGCCAGCGGACAGGGGAATCGAGAGACCCAGTACTTC.

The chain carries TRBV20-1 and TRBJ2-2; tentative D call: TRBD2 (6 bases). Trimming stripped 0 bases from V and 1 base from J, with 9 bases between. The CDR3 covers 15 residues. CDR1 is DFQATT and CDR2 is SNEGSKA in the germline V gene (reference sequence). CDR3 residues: CSARDLARNTGELFF. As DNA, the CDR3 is TGCAGTGCTAGAGATCTAGCGAGGAACACCGGGGAGCTGTTTTTT.

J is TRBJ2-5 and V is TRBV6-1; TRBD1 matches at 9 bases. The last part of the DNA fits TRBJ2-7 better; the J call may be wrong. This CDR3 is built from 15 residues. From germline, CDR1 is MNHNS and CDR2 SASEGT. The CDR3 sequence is CASGRTDRGNYEQYF. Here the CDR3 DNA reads TGTGCCAGCGGCCGAACGGACAGGGGAAACTACGAGCAGTACTTC.

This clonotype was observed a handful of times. DNA of the CDR3: TGTGCCAGCAGCCCCCAACGGAGGGCCTCTTCCCGGAGCTACGAGCAGTACTTC. This encodes CASSPQRRASSRSYEQYF. This chain connects TRBV14 to TRBJ2-4; tentatively, D is TRBD2 (6 bases). The closer fit of TRBJ2-7 to the DNA end suggests the J call may be wrong. Germline V gene data show CDR1 as SGHDN and CDR2 as FVKESK. This CDR3 spans 18 amino acids.

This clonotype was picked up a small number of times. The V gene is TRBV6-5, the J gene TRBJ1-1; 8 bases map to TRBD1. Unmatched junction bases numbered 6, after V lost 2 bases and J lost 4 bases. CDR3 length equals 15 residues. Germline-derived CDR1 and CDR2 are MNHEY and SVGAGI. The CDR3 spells CASSYNGQGGTEAFF. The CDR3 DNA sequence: TGTGCCAGCAGTTACAACGGACAGGGAGGCACTGAAGCTTTCTTT.

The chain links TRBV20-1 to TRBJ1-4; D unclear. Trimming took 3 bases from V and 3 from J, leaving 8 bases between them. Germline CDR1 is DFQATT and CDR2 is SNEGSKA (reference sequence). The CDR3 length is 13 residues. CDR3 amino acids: CSASYRANEKLFF. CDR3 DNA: TGCAGTGCTAGTTACAGAGCTAATGAAAAACTGTTTTTT.

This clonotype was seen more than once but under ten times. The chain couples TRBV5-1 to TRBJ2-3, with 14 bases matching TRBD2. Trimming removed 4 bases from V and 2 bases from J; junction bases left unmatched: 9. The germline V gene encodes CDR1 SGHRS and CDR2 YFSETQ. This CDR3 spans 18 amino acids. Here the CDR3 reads CASSSGLAGGRDTDTQYF. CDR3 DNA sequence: TGCGCCAGCAGCAGTGGACTAGCGGGGGGCAGGGACACAGATACGCAGTATTTT.

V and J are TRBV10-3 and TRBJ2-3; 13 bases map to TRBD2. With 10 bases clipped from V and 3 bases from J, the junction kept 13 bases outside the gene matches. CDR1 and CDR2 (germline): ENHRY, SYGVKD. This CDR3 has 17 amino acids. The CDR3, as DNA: TGTGCCAGCAACGAAGGGACTAGCGGGGAGGTTACAGATACGCAGTATTTT. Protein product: CASNEGTSGEVTDTQYF.

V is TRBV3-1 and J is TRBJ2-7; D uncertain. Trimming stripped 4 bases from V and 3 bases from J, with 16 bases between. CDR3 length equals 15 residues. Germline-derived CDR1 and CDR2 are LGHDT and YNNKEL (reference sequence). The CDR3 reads CASSPGILRNYEQYF. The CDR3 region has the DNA TGTGCCAGCAGCCCTGGGATCCTTAGAAACTACGAGCAGTACTTC.

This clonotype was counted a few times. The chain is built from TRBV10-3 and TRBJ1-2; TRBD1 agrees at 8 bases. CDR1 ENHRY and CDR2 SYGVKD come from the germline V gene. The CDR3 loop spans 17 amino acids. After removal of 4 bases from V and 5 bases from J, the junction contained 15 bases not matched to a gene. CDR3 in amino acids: CAISGRVGRGQRYGYTF. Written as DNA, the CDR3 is TGTGCCATCAGTGGCCGAGTCGGCAGGGGGCAGAGGTATGGCTACACCTTC.

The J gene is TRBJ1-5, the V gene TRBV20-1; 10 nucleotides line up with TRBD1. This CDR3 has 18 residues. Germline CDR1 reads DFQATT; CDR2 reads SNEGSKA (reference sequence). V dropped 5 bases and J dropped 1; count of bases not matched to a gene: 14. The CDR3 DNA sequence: TGCAGTGCTGAGATCCGGGACAGGGGCCCCCTAAGCAATCAGCCCCAGCATTTT. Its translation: CSAEIRDRGPLSNQPQHF.

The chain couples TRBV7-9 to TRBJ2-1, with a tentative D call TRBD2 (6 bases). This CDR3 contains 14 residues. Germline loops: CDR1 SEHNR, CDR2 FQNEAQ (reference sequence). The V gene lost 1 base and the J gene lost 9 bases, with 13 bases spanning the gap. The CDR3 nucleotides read TGTGCCAGCAGCTTAGGCTTCGTGGGGGGTGAGCAGTTCTTC. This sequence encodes CASSLGFVGGEQFF.

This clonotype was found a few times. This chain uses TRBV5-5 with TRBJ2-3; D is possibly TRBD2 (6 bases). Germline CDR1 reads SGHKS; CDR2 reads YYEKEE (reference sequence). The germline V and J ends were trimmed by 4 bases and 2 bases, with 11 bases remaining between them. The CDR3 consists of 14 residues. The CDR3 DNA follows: TGTGCCAGCAGCGCCGGGACTCTCACAGATACGCAGTATTTT. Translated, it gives CASSAGTLTDTQYF.

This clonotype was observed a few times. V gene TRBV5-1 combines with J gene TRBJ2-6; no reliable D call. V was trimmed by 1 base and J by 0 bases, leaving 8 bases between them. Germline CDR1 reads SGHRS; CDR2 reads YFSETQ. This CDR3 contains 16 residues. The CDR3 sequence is CASSLSIDSGANVLTF. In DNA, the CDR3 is TGCGCCAGCAGCTTGAGTATAGACTCTGGGGCCAACGTCCTGACTTTC.

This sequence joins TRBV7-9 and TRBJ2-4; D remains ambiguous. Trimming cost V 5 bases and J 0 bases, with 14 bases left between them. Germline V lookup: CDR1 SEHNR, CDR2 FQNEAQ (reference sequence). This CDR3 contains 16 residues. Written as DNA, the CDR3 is TGTGCCAGCAGCCCCAAAGGCGGTCAAGCCAAAAACATTCAGTACTTC. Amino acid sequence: CASSPKGGQAKNIQYF.

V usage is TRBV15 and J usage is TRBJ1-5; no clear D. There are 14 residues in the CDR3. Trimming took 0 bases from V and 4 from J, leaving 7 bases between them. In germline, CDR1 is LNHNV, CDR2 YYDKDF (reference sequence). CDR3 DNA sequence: TGTGCCACCAGCAGAGAACGGCGTAATCAGCCCCAGCATTTT. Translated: CATSRERRNQPQHF.